This TCR beta chain was sequenced for a study of blood T cell repertoires in COVID-19 (dated by TCRdb to 2019 to 2021). In the study overall: ImmuneRACE Cohort 3 recovered participants were defined by two consecutive negative NP/OP PCR tests, healthcare professional clearance, or symptom resolution. Samples from collaborators originated in the United States, Italy and Spain and spanned both the acute and convalescent phases of COVID-19. The material from the prospective study consisted of cDNA or gDNA derived from T cells, B-cell-depleted T cells, or PBMCs. The dataset comprised deeply sampled blood TCRbeta repertoires from subjects exposed to, actively infected with, or recovered from COVID-19. The repertoires were released in a freely available public database intended as a resource for research on the immune response to SARS-CoV-2. Samples came from the ongoing ImmuneRACE study (first 160 participants) plus 1,254 subjects from 6 global collaborators. A de-identified subject ID, COVID-19 status, age in years and sex were almost always included in the sample metadata. Where available, HLA class I and class II types were obtained from metadata supplied by the sample provider rather than from assay-based typing. What the research found in general, with its limitations: How much clinical and demographic metadata was included differed by source and by participant, and the metadata was provided uncurated.

A remark on this clone: Its cognate antigen has yet to be identified. No base quality information exists; no much larger clone differs at one position.

TCRbeta CDR3 regions were amplified from genomic DNA using the immunoSEQ Assay, a bias-controlled multiplex PCR. In the paper's pipeline: Nucleated cell counts per sample were estimated from amplification of reference gene primers within the assay. To quantify the absolute abundance of each unique TCRbeta CDR3 rearrangement, sequence reads were collapsed and filtered. For each sample, productive Simpson clonality was calculated as the square root of Simpson's diversity index over productive rearrangements. In TCRdb, the immuneACCESS table is reduced to in-frame sequences with V and J assigned. These tables do not hold every clone; where another copy was compared, an unresolved V gene accounts for under half, and the others remain unexplained. D and trimming come from the DNA, and the V and J calls and clone size come from that table. The sample records roughly 200,000 clones, 80% to 90% of which are singletons. In total, the top ten clones hold approximately 7.3% of the sample.

Participants in the prospective study were enrolled through a virtual design, were aged 18 to 89 years, and lived in some 24 United States geographic areas. To assign participants to cohorts, the prospective study relied on clinical history that participants themselves reported in a screening survey and a study questionnaire. In the prospective study, whole blood, serum and a nasopharyngeal or oropharyngeal swab were collected from each participant by mobile phlebotomists. Participants in the prospective study had the option to provide additional blood draws and questionnaires over an approximately 2-month period. Blood samples from the prospective study were shipped frozen or at room temperature prior to DNA extraction. The CDR3 numbers 14 residues from cysteine through phenylalanine. CDR3 DNA only is kept here, 42 bases in frame from base 1. Per the germline V gene, SGHTA is the CDR1 and FQGTGA is the CDR2. Between the V and J ends, shortened by 1 base and 1 base respectively, the junction contains 7 bases.

The sequence came from a man aged 30 to 39 in a cohort exposed to, infected with or recovered from COVID-19 (not recorded which). The chain is assembled from TRBV7-3 and TRBJ1-1; too little of a D gene remains to name it. The sample was PBMCs or T cells enriched from blood (not recorded which). This receptor has the CDR3 CASSLNPGNTEAFF. The nucleotide sequence reads as follows: TGTGCCAGCAGCTTAAATCCGGGGAACACTGAAGCTTTCTTT. Reference TRBV7-3 and TRBJ1-1 proteins supply the regions before and after the CDR3; the full variable domain is: GAGVSQTPSNKVTEKGKYVELRCDPISGHTALYWYRQSLGQGPEFLIYFQGTGAADDSGLPNDRFFAVRPEGSVSTLKIQRTERGDSAVYLCASSLNPGNTEAFFGQGTRLTVV.